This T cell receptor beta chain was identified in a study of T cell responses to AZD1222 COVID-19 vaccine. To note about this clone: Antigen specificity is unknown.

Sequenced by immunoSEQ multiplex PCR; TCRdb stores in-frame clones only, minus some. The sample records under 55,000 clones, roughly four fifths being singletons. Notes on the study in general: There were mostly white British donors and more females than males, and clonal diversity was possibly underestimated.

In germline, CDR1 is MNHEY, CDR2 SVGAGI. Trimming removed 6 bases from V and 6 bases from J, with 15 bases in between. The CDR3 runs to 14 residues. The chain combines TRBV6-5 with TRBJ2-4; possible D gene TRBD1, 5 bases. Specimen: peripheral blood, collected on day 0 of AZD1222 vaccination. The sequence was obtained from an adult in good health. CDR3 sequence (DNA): TGTGCCAGCAGCTACGTAGGGGTTCCAAACATTCAGTACTTC. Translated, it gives CASSYVGVPNIQYF.